This T cell receptor beta chain was documented in a study of OX40 agonist ivuxolimab in advanced cancers. Study context: Hepatocellular carcinoma, melanoma, renal cell or head and neck cancer was diagnosed in the dose-escalation patients. From roughly 20 to 85 years was the age range, with a mean of approximately 63 years, and around 84% were male.

From germline, CDR1 is SEHNR and CDR2 FQNEAQ (reference sequence). V dropped 5 bases and J dropped 0; count of bases not matched to a gene: 5. The CDR3 contains 16 residues. The repertoire was sequenced with immunoSEQ multiplex PCR; TCRdb's copy has only in-frame clones and lacks some. The table has roughly 42,000 clones, 90% to 95% seen once; the top ten hold approximately 28%. Findings and limits, study-wide: The specificity for antigen of the expanded peripheral T cells was not determined.

A remark on this clone: No antigen is known for it.

The TCR originated in an adult with an advanced solid tumor such as melanoma, head and neck, liver or kidney cancer. This rearrangement joins TRBV7-9 to TRBJ2-3, with 10 positions matching TRBD2. The sequencing here drew on CD4+ or CD8+ T cells sorted from blood, taken in a trial of the OX40 agonist ivuxolimab. This chain's CDR3 is CASSPGTSASTDTQYF. The CDR3 nucleotides read TGTGCCAGCAGCCCCGGGACTAGCGCCAGCACAGATACGCAGTATTTT.